This TCR beta chain was sequenced for a study of CD8 T cells in ankylosing spondylitis (dated by TCRdb to the late 2010s). With regard to the full study: The study set out to find disease-linked TCR variants by profiling T cell receptor beta repertoires in ankylosing spondylitis patients and healthy donors. The full study cohort was made up of about 24 ankylosing spondylitis patients and roughly 100 healthy donors. Peripheral blood was sampled, and synovial fluid was also collected from ankylosing spondylitis patients. The paper as a whole reports these results and caveats: Some motif variants had previously been reported in the synovial fluid and blood of reactive arthritis patients, which suggests shared mechanisms of disease initiation. Blood from ankylosing spondylitis patients appeared to be characterized by a TCR beta motif made up of about 8 highly homologous amino acid variants. The disease-linked clones were reported as significantly enriched in matched synovial fluid samples from ankylosing spondylitis patients. The disease-linked clones had a CD8+ phenotype and were found at relatively low frequencies in peripheral blood.

Instrument used: Illumina HiSeq 2500. Quantitative 5'-RACE with molecular barcodes was used to prepare TCR beta libraries. Regarding the original processing steps: Disease-linked TCR variants were identified with a new computational method built on a probabilistic model of VDJ rearrangement. TCRdb handled the public reads itself, with Q25 trimming in fastp and clone calling in MiXCR, and kept productive beta chains. Under each unique CDR3 protein, matching rows form one entry showing the most common genes and DNA. Here the V and J calls rest on TCRdb's processing, not on the authors' analysis. Across this sample there are more than 110,000 distinct CDR3 sequences, with 8% to 9% seen only once. Less than 7.5% of the sample is taken by the ten largest. Synovial fluid samples and blood samples obtained from the same ankylosing spondylitis patients were matched. This clonotype was observed many times. No antigen is known for it. No qualities accompany the bases; no much larger clone lies one base away.

From the cysteine up to the phenylalanine, the CDR3 has a length of 15 residues. Solely the CDR3 DNA is kept, with 45 bases framed from the first base. CDR1 SGHRS and CDR2 YFSETQ are derived from the germline V gene. The junction shows trimming of 0 bases on V and 6 bases on J, plus 15 bases between the germline ends. Here the chain combines TRBV5-1 and TRBJ1-2; tentative D gene TRBD1, with 5 bases matching. This TCR came from a male donor with ankylosing spondylitis. What was sequenced was synovial fluid, either unsorted or a sorted T cell fraction (not recorded which). The DNA sequence is TGCGCCAGCAGCTTGGCCCCAGGGTCATACGATGGCTACACCTTC. This encodes CASSLAPGSYDGYTF.